What follows is one T cell receptor (beta chain) and its context. Its specific antigen is unknown. Per-base quality was not reported, and no clone a single base away is much larger than it. TCRbeta CDR3 regions were amplified from genomic DNA using the immunoSEQ Assay, a bias-controlled multiplex PCR. Per the authors' processing: The number of nucleated cells in each sample was estimated by amplification of reference gene primers within the assay. Sequence reads were collapsed and filtered to measure the absolute abundance of every unique TCRbeta CDR3 rearrangement. Productive Simpson clonality was computed per sample as the square root of Simpson's diversity index over productive rearrangements. In its TCRdb copy, this immuneACCESS table keeps in-frame sequences only and misses some clones. Where compared with another copy, unresolved V genes explain less than half of these, and the others have no known cause. The V and J calls and clone size are taken from that table; D and trimming were inferred from the DNA. The sample records some 180,000 clones, roughly nine tenths of which are singletons. Of the sample, about 20% falls within the top ten clones.

The CDR3 goes from the cysteine to the phenylalanine over 17 residues. The kept DNA is CDR3 alone, 51 bases in frame from the first base. Ends trimmed: V by 4 bases, J by 7 bases; bases unmatched to a gene: 15. Looking up the germline V gene yields CDR1 MNHEY and CDR2 SVGEGT. This record belongs to a study of blood T cell repertoires in COVID-19 (dated by TCRdb to between 2020 and 2021). Regarding the study in general: Samples covering the acute and convalescent phases of COVID-19 were provided by collaborators in the United States, Italy and Spain. The material from the prospective study consisted of cDNA or gDNA derived from T cells, B-cell-depleted T cells, or PBMCs. The dataset comprised deeply sampled blood TCRbeta repertoires from subjects exposed to, actively infected with, or recovered from COVID-19. The repertoires were released in a freely available public database intended as a resource for research on the immune response to SARS-CoV-2. Samples were obtained from the ongoing ImmuneRACE study (first 160 participants) and from some 1,200 subjects provided by 6 global collaborators. The sample metadata nearly always contained a de-identified subject ID, COVID-19 status, age in years and sex. Where HLA class I and class II types were available, the types were taken from metadata supplied by the sample provider, not from assay-based typing.

The paper as a whole reports these results and caveats: The amount of clinical and demographic metadata varied by source and participant and was provided uncurated.

Each collaborating institution followed its own protocols to collect whole blood in K2EDTA tubes. Collaborator samples were shipped for TCRbeta analysis as frozen whole blood, isolated PBMCs, or DNA extracted from either sample type. Recombination connected TRBV6-2 or TRBV6-3 to TRBJ1-2, and 10 bases in between align with TRBD1. The TCR originated in a man in his 70s with active or convalescent COVID-19. The source material was peripheral blood. In nucleotides, the sequence is TGTGCCAGCAGTTCCCCATCGGACCGGGACAGGGGATTTGGCTACACCTTC. The translation is CASSSPSDRDRGFGYTF.